A single sample is the source of the 14 T cell receptor beta chains below, sequenced in a study of shared clonotypes between healthy human individuals. TCRdb keeps only in-frame clones here, not all; method: immunoSEQ multiplex PCR. This table holds 2 million to 2.5 million clones, almost 96% found once. Sequencing was carried out using naive CD4+ T cells sorted from blood. Regarding subset: CD45RA+ positively selected. The receptors shown here come from a man aged 18 to 35 in good health.

The chain uses TRBV30 and TRBJ2-1; 13 bases are shared with TRBD2. Germline CDR1 is GTSNPN and CDR2 is SVGIG (reference sequence). This CDR3 has 16 amino acids. V trimming: 1 base; J trimming: 6 bases; junction bases outside the gene matches: 6. The CDR3 sequence: CAWSALGLAGSNEQFF. CDR3 DNA: TGTGCCTGGAGTGCATTGGGACTAGCGGGATCCAATGAGCAGTTCTTC.

The chain couples TRBV6-5 to TRBJ1-6; D might be TRBD1 (6 bases). The V gene lost 0 bases and the J gene lost 9 bases, with 15 bases spanning the gap. The CDR3 sequence is 16 residues long. Germline assignment: CDR1 MNHEY and CDR2 SVGAGI. Written as DNA, the CDR3 is TGTGCCAGCAGTTACTCGAACCAGGGGTTGGGTTCACCCCTCCACTTT. The encoded protein is CASSYSNQGLGSPLHF.

J is TRBJ2-3 and V is TRBV27; D possibly corresponds to TRBD1 (6 bases). This CDR3 is 15 amino acids long. CDR1 is MNHEY and CDR2 is SMNVEV in the germline V gene (reference sequence). Trimming removed 3 bases at V and 1 base at J, with 11 bases between. This CDR3 reads CASSFLRQGTDTQYF. Written as DNA, the CDR3 is TGTGCCAGCAGTTTCTTACGACAGGGCACAGATACGCAGTATTTT.

V is TRBV28 and J is TRBJ1-2, with TRBD1 as a possible D gene (6 bases). The CDR3 loop spans 14 amino acids. Between the trimmed V and J ends, which lost 6 bases and 5 bases, there was a span of 16 bases. Germline V gene data show CDR1 as MDHEN and CDR2 as SYDVKM. As DNA, the CDR3 is TGTGCCAGCAGGATCCCAGGGGTGAATTATGGCTACACCTTC. Its translation: CASRIPGVNYGYTF.

Comment on this clone: The sample has other DNA sequences that encode this CDR3 too. The chain uses TRBV6-1 and TRBJ1-2; 9 nucleotides match TRBD1. This CDR3 spans 14 amino acids. Germline V lookup: CDR1 MNHNS, CDR2 SASEGT. The trim removed 4 bases at V and 4 bases at J, leaving 4 bases unmatched. The CDR3 protein is CASSGGQGPYGYTF. DNA of the CDR3: TGTGCCAGCAGTGGTGGACAGGGGCCCTATGGCTACACCTTC.

The V gene is TRBV6-5, the J gene TRBJ2-7, with 8 bases lining up with TRBD1. CDR1 MNHEY and CDR2 SVGAGI come from the germline V gene. V shed 5 bases and J 2 bases; nucleotides not matched to a gene: 8. This CDR3 comprises 15 residues. The CDR3 spells CASSRRQGLPYEQYF. The CDR3 DNA sequence: TGTGCCAGCAGTCGACGACAGGGGCTCCCCTACGAGCAGTACTTC.

The chain has TRBV9 and TRBJ2-7, with D possibly being TRBD2 (6 bases). V dropped 2 bases and J dropped 7 bases, with 16 bases sitting between them. The CDR3 length is 14 residues. Germline V gives CDR1 SGDLS, CDR2 YYNGEE. In nucleotides, the CDR3 is TGTGCCAGCAGCGTCTTGGGGGGAGCCACAGAGCAGTACTTC. Protein: CASSVLGGATEQYF.

Concerning this clone: Other DNA sequences in this sample translate to the same CDR3. V usage is TRBV25-1 and J usage is TRBJ2-7; 8 bases align to TRBD1. Germline values: CDR1 MGHDK, CDR2 SYGVNS. The length of the CDR3 is 14 residues. V was pared by 6 bases and J by 1 base, with 5 bases of the junction left unmatched. In DNA, the CDR3 is TGTGCCAGCAGCGACGGACAGGGATCCTACGAGCAGTACTTC. Translating it yields CASSDGQGSYEQYF.

The rearrangement uses TRBV5-4 and TRBJ2-5, with 8 positions matching TRBD1. This CDR3 contains 16 residues. V trimming: 4 bases; J trimming: 4 bases; junction bases outside the gene matches: 12. Germline V gives CDR1 SGHNT, CDR2 YYREEE (reference sequence). This chain's CDR3 is CASSAIGQGLTETQYF. The CDR3 DNA reads as TGTGCCAGCAGCGCAATAGGACAGGGTTTGACAGAGACCCAGTACTTC. Variable domain in full (rest from reference TRBV5-4 and TRBJ2-5): ETGVTQSPTHLIKTRGQQVTLRCSSQSGHNTVSWYQQALGQGPQFIFQYYREEENGRGNFPPRFSGLQFPNYSSELNVNALELDDSALYLCASSAIGQGLTETQYFGPGTRLLVL.

V and J are TRBV5-1 and TRBJ2-7; weak D call: TRBD1 (8 bases). Trimming took off 4 bases at V and 2 bases at J, with 19 bases between the two ends. The CDR3 is 16 residues long. Germline CDR1 SGHRS, CDR2 YFSETQ. This CDR3 reads CASSPHGQGGPYEQYF. In DNA form, the CDR3 reads TGCGCCAGCAGCCCGCACGGACAGGGAGGGCCCTACGAGCAGTACTTC.

Here the CDR3 reads CASSVRGTISGNTIYF. As DNA, the CDR3 is TGTGCCAGCAGTGTCCGCGGGACAATCTCTGGAAACACCATATATTTT. The V call is TRBV6-1, the J call TRBJ1-3; maybe TRBD1 (6 bases). Looked up from germline, CDR1 is MNHNS and CDR2 is SASEGT. V was cut by 4 bases and J by 0 bases, with 13 bases left in between. The CDR3 spans 16 residues.

The genes are TRBV6-1 and TRBJ2-1, with D perhaps matching TRBD1 or TRBD2 (5 bases each). Germline V gene sequence: CDR1 MNHNS, CDR2 SASEGT. V was shortened by 8 bases and J by 5 bases, with 16 bases between the two germline ends. This CDR3 is 14 amino acids long. CDR3 DNA sequence: TGTGCCAGCCGCCTCGAGGGGATTGACAATGAGCAGTTCTTC. Amino acids: CASRLEGIDNEQFF.

This sequence joins TRBV29-1 and TRBJ2-4, with D unclear. Germline CDR1 is SQVTM and CDR2 is ANQGSEA. This CDR3 region has 14 residues. Trimming took 6 bases from V and 0 from J, leaving 12 bases between them. CDR3 protein: CSVGFGLAKNIQYF. In DNA form, the CDR3 reads TGCAGCGTGGGCTTCGGGTTAGCCAAAAACATTCAGTACTTC. Combining the CDR3 with reference TRBV29-1 and TRBJ2-4 gives the whole variable domain SAVISQKPSRDICQRGTSLTIQCQVDSQVTMMFWYRQQPGQSLTLIATANQGSEATYESGFVIDKFPISRPNLTFSTLTVSNMSPEDSSIYLCSVGFGLAKNIQYFGAGTRLSVL.

J is TRBJ1-1 and V is TRBV6-5; maybe TRBD1 (5 bases). The CDR3 loop spans 14 amino acids. Germline CDR1 reads MNHEY; CDR2 reads SVGAGI. Trimming took off 5 bases at V and 2 bases at J, with 12 bases between the two ends. The CDR3 spells CASSPQGVNTEAFF. The CDR3 bases are TGTGCCAGCAGTCCCCAAGGGGTTAACACTGAAGCTTTCTTT.